The next 20 T cell receptor beta chains were all read from a single sample in a study of blood T cell repertoires in COVID-19. The method was immunoSEQ multiplex PCR; TCRdb's version includes in-frame clones alone and lacks a portion of them. This sample has under 200,000 clones, with around 87% found just once. Material: peripheral blood. These receptors all come from a middle-aged man with active or convalescent COVID-19.

This chain uses TRBV4-1 with TRBJ2-7, with a weak D call TRBD2 (6 bases). Looked up from germline, CDR1 is MGHRA and CDR2 is YSYEKL. The CDR3 consists of 16 residues. Trimming took 0 bases from V and 3 from J, leaving 15 bases between them. The CDR3 loop is CASSQEFTGGFYEQYF. CDR3 in DNA: TGCGCCAGCAGCCAAGAGTTCACCGGGGGATTCTACGAGCAGTACTTC.

The V gene is TRBV20-1, the J gene TRBJ2-5; TRBD1 aligns across 9 bases. The length of the CDR3 is 16 residues. V lost 3 bases and J lost 0; bases outside the gene matches: 8. CDR1 is DFQATT and CDR2 is SNEGSKA in the germline V gene (reference sequence). CDR3 in amino acids: CSASSSGTGYQETQYF. The CDR3 region has the DNA TGCAGTGCTAGTAGTTCCGGGACAGGGTACCAAGAGACCCAGTACTTC.

V usage is TRBV19 and J usage is TRBJ1-2, with D possibly being TRBD1 (5 bases). Germline V gene sequence: CDR1 LNHDA, CDR2 SQIVND (reference sequence). The CDR3 runs 14 residues. The germline V and J ends were trimmed by 4 bases and 2 bases, with 11 bases remaining between them. As DNA, the CDR3 is TGTGCCAGTAGTAGGGGGGGGAGAAACTATGGCTACACCTTC. Its protein product is CASSRGGRNYGYTF.

Many counts were recorded for this clone. The V call is TRBV6-2 or TRBV6-3, the J call TRBJ2-2; 9 bases are shared with TRBD2. The trim removed 4 bases at V and 5 bases at J, leaving 8 bases unmatched. Germline loops: CDR1 MNHEY, CDR2 SVGEGT. The CDR3 length is 16 residues. This chain's CDR3 is CASSSKRGARTGELFF. CDR3 nucleotide sequence: TGTGCCAGCAGTTCGAAGCGGGGGGCTCGGACCGGGGAGCTGTTTTTT.

This chain's CDR3 is CASSVDSPPNSPLHF. Here the CDR3 DNA reads TGTGCCAGTAGTGTTGACTCCCCCCCGAACTCACCCCTCCACTTT. The V call is TRBV19, the J call TRBJ1-6; no firm D call. There are 15 residues in the CDR3. CDR1 is LNHDA, CDR2 SQIVND, per germline (reference sequence). V lost 5 bases and J 10 bases, leaving 18 bases between the germline ends. The variable domain in full, with the rest retrieved from reference TRBV19 and TRBJ1-6, is DGGITQSPKYLFRKEGQNVTLSCEQNLNHDAMYWYRQDPGQGLRLIYYSQIVNDFQKGDIAEGYSVSREKKESFPLTVTSAQKNPTAFYLCASSVDSPPNSPLHFGNGTRLTVT.

The sample holds one count of this clone. The chain carries TRBV19 and TRBJ1-1; no reliable D call. The V gene lost 3 bases and the J gene lost 7 bases, with 9 bases spanning the gap. CDR3 length: 12 residues. Germline V gene lookup returns CDR1 LNHDA and CDR2 SQIVND (reference sequence). This chain's CDR3 is CASSILRGEAFF. The CDR3 DNA reads as TGTGCCAGTAGTATTCTCCGAGGTGAAGCTTTCTTT.

CDR3 nucleotides: TGTGCCAGCAGTTATGACCCTCAGGGATACACTGAAGCTTTCTTT. Its protein is CASSYDPQGYTEAFF. The chain links TRBV6-2 or TRBV6-3 to TRBJ1-1; D is perhaps TRBD1 (5 bases). The CDR3 loop spans 15 amino acids. Trimming took off 3 bases at V and 3 bases at J, with 14 bases between the two ends. Looked up from germline, CDR1 is MNHEY and CDR2 is SVGEGT.

V is TRBV24-1 and J is TRBJ1-3; the D gene is possibly TRBD1 (6 bases). This CDR3 is built from 15 residues. From germline, CDR1 is KGHDR and CDR2 SFDVKD. The V end lost 9 bases, the J end lost 0 bases, and 14 bases lay between the germline ends. CDR3 loop: CATHKRTASGNTIYF. The CDR3 DNA sequence: TGTGCCACCCATAAGCGGACAGCCTCTGGAAACACCATATATTTT.

The chain uses TRBV5-6 and TRBJ1-1; D is unclear. The V end lost 3 bases, the J end lost 1 base, and 16 bases lay between the germline ends. CDR3 length: 16 amino acids. Germline V gives CDR1 SGHDT, CDR2 YYEEEE. This CDR3 reads CASSSRRLSKNTEAFF. The CDR3, as DNA: TGTGCCAGCAGCTCCCGGAGGTTGAGCAAGAACACTGAAGCTTTCTTT.

This clone came up once. The chain is built from TRBV18 and TRBJ1-2, with 10 bases aligning to TRBD1. This CDR3 has 15 amino acids. V lost 2 bases and J lost 5; bases outside the gene matches: 5. Germline CDR1 KGHSH, CDR2 LQKENI. This chain's CDR3 is CASSPETGGIYGYTF. The CDR3 coding sequence is TGTGCCAGCTCACCAGAGACAGGGGGCATATATGGCTACACCTTC.

The rearrangement links TRBV3-1 (or the pseudogene TRBV3-2) to TRBJ2-5; 9 nucleotides line up with TRBD2. The CDR3 loop spans 15 amino acids. Germline loops: CDR1 LGHDT, CDR2 YNNKEL (reference sequence). The J segment lost 2 bases and the V segment lost 3 bases, leaving 4 bases of the junction unmatched. DNA for the CDR3: TGTGCCAGCAGCCAGCCTAGCGGGGATCAAGAGACCCAGTACTTC. It is translated as CASSQPSGDQETQYF.

This chain joins TRBV6-5 and TRBJ1-2, with 9 nucleotides matching TRBD1. The V gene end was trimmed by 6 bases and the J gene end by 10 bases; junction bases not matched to a gene: 12. This CDR3 region has 14 residues. Germline V CDR1 and CDR2: MNHEY, SVGAGI. CDR3 in amino acids: CASSRTGGFGVYTF. In nucleotides, the CDR3 is TGTGCCAGCAGCCGCACAGGGGGCTTCGGTGTCTACACCTTC.

The chain couples TRBV6-4 to TRBJ2-3, with 7 bases lining up with TRBD2. This CDR3 is built from 15 residues. CDR1 and CDR2 (germline): MRHNA, SNTAGT. Trimming cost V 0 bases and J 2 bases; bases outside gene matches: 2. DNA of the CDR3: TGTGCCAGCAGTGACTCGGGGGGGAACACAGATACGCAGTATTTT. Protein sequence: CASSDSGGNTDTQYF.

The CDR3: CASSYTAYGGEAFF. The CDR3 DNA sequence: TGTGCCAGCAGTTACACCGCCTACGGCGGTGAAGCTTTCTTT. The chain couples TRBV6-2 or TRBV6-3 to TRBJ1-1; the D is unclear. The CDR3 is made up of 14 amino acids. The ends were cut back, 2 bases at V and 7 bases at J, with 14 bases in the middle. Germline V gene sequence: CDR1 MNHEY, CDR2 SVGEGT.

The rearrangement links TRBV6-5 to TRBJ2-7; D may be TRBD1 (6 bases). Trimming took off 7 bases at V and 3 bases at J, with 13 bases between the two ends. Germline V gene lookup returns CDR1 MNHEY and CDR2 SVGAGI. This CDR3 region has 13 residues. The CDR3 protein is CASIGQLNYEQYF. The CDR3 DNA reads TGTGCCAGCATCGGACAGCTAAACTACGAGCAGTACTTC.

In regard to this clone: At one end, the junction sequence differs from germline, possibly due to a read error. This chain joins TRBV6-6 and TRBJ1-6, with D possibly being TRBD1 (6 bases). This CDR3 has 17 amino acids. The germline gives CDR1 MNHNY, CDR2 SVGAGI (reference sequence). The CDR3 DNA reads TGTGTCAGCAGTCCCGACAGGACGGGCAGGATCGATTCACCCCTCCACTTT. Encoded protein: CVSSPDRTGRIDSPLHF.

The rearrangement uses TRBV5-4 and TRBJ1-1, with TRBD1 as a possible D gene (6 bases). V shed 3 bases and J shed 1 base, with 7 bases lying between them. The germline CDR1 and CDR2 sequences are SGHNT and YYREEE (reference sequence). There are 13 residues in the CDR3. The CDR3 loop is CASSWGQNTEAFF. The CDR3, as DNA: TGTGCCAGCAGCTGGGGACAGAACACTGAAGCTTTCTTT.

The rearrangement uses TRBV19 and TRBJ1-5; D not resolved. This CDR3 has 15 residues. The germline gives CDR1 LNHDA, CDR2 SQIVND (reference sequence). The V end lost 5 bases, the J end lost 4 bases, and 15 bases lay between the germline ends. The CDR3 sequence is CASSRREEGNQPQHF. Here the CDR3 DNA reads TGTGCCAGTAGTCGACGCGAGGAAGGAAATCAGCCCCAGCATTTT.

This clone appeared a single time. This rearrangement joins TRBV5-6 to TRBJ2-5; 8 bases are shared with TRBD2. This CDR3 has 15 residues. CDR1 SGHDT and CDR2 YYEEEE come from the germline V gene. The V and J ends lost 5 bases and 7 bases, in that order; junction bases with no gene match: 13. CDR3 coding DNA: TGTGCCAGCAGGTCCGGGACATCGGCGGGGGGGACCCAGTACTTC. Protein: CASRSGTSAGGTQYF.

The chain joins TRBV11-2 to TRBJ1-1; D remains ambiguous. Germline V gene sequence: CDR1 SGHAT, CDR2 FQNNGV. CDR3 size: 15 residues. V was pared by 0 bases and J by 0 bases, with 8 bases between. The CDR3 DNA follows: TGTGCCAGCAGCTTAGATCCGAGCATGAACACTGAAGCTTTCTTT. Translating gives CASSLDPSMNTEAFF. Combining the CDR3 with reference TRBV11-2 and TRBJ1-1 gives the whole variable domain EAGVAQSPRYKIIEKRQSVAFWCNPISGHATLYWYQQILGQGPKLLIQFQNNGVVDDSQLPKDRFSAERLKGVDSTLKIQPAKLEDSAVYLCASSLDPSMNTEAFFGQGTRLTVV.